Listed here are 5 T cell receptor beta chains from one sample, sequenced in a study of blood T cell repertoires in COVID-19. TCRdb keeps only in-frame clones here, not all; method: immunoSEQ multiplex PCR. The sample lists around 140,000 clones, approximately 79% occurring once. Sequenced material: PBMCs or T cells enriched from blood (not recorded which). The receptors were sampled from a man aged 35 to 55 with acute COVID-19.

The chain is built from TRBV14 and TRBJ1-6, with TRBD1 as a possible D gene (5 bases). The CDR3 is 13 residues long. The germline V and J ends were trimmed by 1 base and 10 bases, with 8 bases remaining between them. Germline V gives CDR1 SGHDN, CDR2 FVKESK. CDR3 DNA: TGTGCCAGCAGCCAAGTGGGGGGGTCACCCCTCCACTTT. This encodes CASSQVGGSPLHF.

This clone is a singleton in its sample. The CDR3 sequence: CATRTGEDSPLHF. The CDR3 coding sequence is TGTGCCACCAGGACAGGGGAGGATTCACCCCTCCACTTT. The V and J genes are TRBV2 and TRBJ1-6, with 9 bases that match TRBD1. Germline V CDR1 and CDR2: SNHLY, FYNNEI. The V and J ends lost 10 bases and 8 bases, in that order; junction bases with no gene match: 6. CDR3 length equals 13 residues.

This chain uses TRBV3-1 (or the pseudogene TRBV3-2) with TRBJ1-1; D may be TRBD1 (6 bases). This CDR3 region has 14 residues. Looked up from germline, CDR1 is LGHDT and CDR2 is YNNKEL (reference sequence). V lost 4 bases, J lost 3 bases, and 12 bases lay in between. CDR3 coding DNA: TGTGCCAGCAGCCCGAGGACAGATGACACTGAAGCTTTCTTT. It encodes CASSPRTDDTEAFF.

The V call is TRBV10-1, the J call TRBJ2-3, with D perhaps TRBD2 (6 bases). Per germline, CDR1 WNHNN and CDR2 SYGVQD (reference sequence). Trimming took 0 bases from V and 2 from J, leaving 9 bases between them. The CDR3 extends over 15 amino acids. This CDR3 reads CASSESLDYTDTQYF. The CDR3 nucleotides read TGCGCCAGCAGTGAGTCCTTGGACTACACAGATACGCAGTATTTT.

The V gene is TRBV18, the J gene TRBJ2-4; possible D gene TRBD2, 5 bases. Germline loops: CDR1 KGHSH, CDR2 LQKENI. The CDR3 has 13 amino acids. Trimming shortened V by 4 bases and J by 15 bases, and 19 bases separated the two germline ends. The CDR3 spells CASSLTSEGTGYF. CDR3 nucleotide sequence: TGTGCCAGCTCACTAACGTCTGAGGGCACCGGGTACTTC.